This T cell receptor (beta chain) came from a study of blood T cell repertoires in COVID-19. About the study: Some COVID-19 samples were acute and others convalescent; all came from the United States, Italy and Spain.

Under the authors' procedure: Reference gene primers were amplified, and this amplification served to estimate nucleated cell counts. TCRdb's copy holds only in-frame clones and misses some; the assay was immunoSEQ multiplex PCR. The V and J calls and the clone size are those of that table, but D and trimming were determined from the DNA. The table has under 250,000 clones, over 80% seen once. V was clipped by 7 bases and J by 0 bases, with 10 bases between them. Germline values: CDR1 MNHEY, CDR2 SVGAGI. The CDR3 is 14 residues long. The source material was peripheral blood. The J gene is TRBJ1-3, the V gene TRBV6-5, with unresolved D. The receptor was derived from a man aged 40-55 years with acute or convalescent COVID-19. The CDR3 region has the DNA TGTGCCAGCACCGCGGTGACCTCTGGAAACACCATATATTTT. It is translated as CASTAVTSGNTIYF.